The next 21 T cell receptor beta chains were all read from a single sample in a study of cytomegalovirus exposure and HLA in healthy donors. Researchers ran the PCR with 60 Vbeta and 13 Jbeta primers. The assay was immunoSEQ multiplex PCR, and TCRdb's table has in-frame clones only and misses some. The specimen's table records 200,000 to 250,000 clones. The source material was PBMCs. These receptors all come from a girl between 2 and 10 years old in good health and CMV-seropositive.

The V gene is TRBV10-3, the J gene TRBJ1-2; no definite D call. The germline gives CDR1 ENHRY, CDR2 SYGVKD. The germline V and J ends were trimmed by 6 bases and 7 bases, with 12 bases remaining between them. This CDR3 region has 12 residues. CDR3 DNA sequence: TGTGCCATCAGCCCAGAACGGGGTGGCTACACCTTC. Its translation is CAISPERGGYTF.

The rearrangement uses TRBV25-1 and TRBJ1-2, with 9 nucleotides matching TRBD1. Unmatched junction bases numbered 7, after V lost 1 base and J lost 4 bases. CDR3 length equals 16 residues. Germline CDR1 is MGHDK and CDR2 is SYGVNS. This CDR3 reads CASSEWGTGGFYGYTF. In nucleotides, the CDR3 is TGTGCCAGCAGTGAATGGGGAACAGGGGGCTTCTATGGCTACACCTTC.

The rearrangement joins TRBV14 to TRBJ2-5; TRBD2 matches at 10 bases. The DNA end favors TRBJ2-7, so the J call may be wrong. The CDR3 has 15 residues. Germline assignment: CDR1 SGHDN and CDR2 FVKESK. CDR3 in DNA: TGTGCCAGCAGCGGGAGCGGGAGGGAATCCTACGAGCAGTACTTC. Translation: CASSGSGRESYEQYF.

This rearrangement joins TRBV5-1 to TRBJ1-1; perhaps TRBD1 as D (5 bases). The CDR3 sequence is 12 residues long. Trimming left V 4 bases short and J 5 bases short, with 9 bases between. Per germline, CDR1 SGHRS and CDR2 YFSETQ. The DNA for the CDR3 is TGCGCCAGCAGCCCGGGGGGGACTGAAGCTTTCTTT. The encoded protein is CASSPGGTEAFF.

J is TRBJ2-7 and V is TRBV29-1; TRBD1 aligns across 7 bases. CDR3 size: 13 residues. From germline, CDR1 is SQVTM and CDR2 ANQGSEA. V lost 6 bases, J lost 6 bases, and 11 bases stayed unmatched. The DNA for the CDR3 is TGCAGCGTCCGACAGGGCGGTGAAGGCGAGCAGTACTTC. Protein sequence: CSVRQGGEGEQYF.

To note about this clone: The same CDR3 is also encoded by other DNA sequences in this sample. The chain links TRBV9 to TRBJ2-1; D call uncertain. This CDR3 region has 14 residues. Germline V gives CDR1 SGDLS, CDR2 YYNGEE. The ends were cut back, 0 bases at V and 3 bases at J, with 7 bases in the middle. CDR3 amino acids: CASSVEAGYNEQFF. In DNA form, the CDR3 reads TGTGCCAGCAGCGTAGAAGCAGGCTACAATGAGCAGTTCTTC.

The gene calls are TRBV28 and TRBJ1-2; TRBD1 aligns across 8 bases. V gave up 6 bases and J gave up 8 bases; unmatched junction bases: 5. The germline V gene has CDR1 MDHEN and CDR2 SYDVKM. The CDR3 totals 12 residues. The chain's CDR3 is CASRGQVQGYTF. The CDR3 coding sequence is TGTGCCAGCAGGGGACAGGTCCAAGGCTACACCTTC.

The chain links TRBV7-6 to TRBJ2-1; 10 nucleotides line up with TRBD2. Trimming at V came to 0 bases and at J to 3 bases, leaving 5 bases not matched to a gene. CDR1 is SGHVS and CDR2 is FNYEAQ in the germline V gene. This CDR3 has 17 residues. CDR3: CASSLAGLARRYNEQFF. The DNA of the CDR3 is TGTGCCAGCAGCTTAGCGGGACTAGCGCGGCGCTACAATGAGCAGTTCTTC.

The J gene is TRBJ2-7, the V gene TRBV4-1, with TRBD2 matching over 10 bases. Germline trimming cut 2 bases from V and 6 bases from J; bases unmatched to any gene: 10. This CDR3 has 16 amino acids. Germline CDR1 and CDR2: MGHRA and YSYEKL. The CDR3 bases are TGCGCCAGCAGCCAACAACCAGCGGGAGGGCCAACCGAGCAGTACTTC. Its translation: CASSQQPAGGPTEQYF.

This chain connects TRBV15 to TRBJ1-4, with D unclear. The length of the CDR3 is 12 residues. Germline V gene sequence: CDR1 LNHNV, CDR2 YYDKDF (reference sequence). V was clipped by 0 bases and J by 8 bases, with 4 bases between them. The CDR3 region has the DNA TGTGCCACCAGCAGAGAGACAGAAAAACTGTTTTTT. Translated, it gives CATSRETEKLFF.

The V call is TRBV27, the J call TRBJ2-6; D gene ambiguous. The CDR3 extends over 13 amino acids. Germline V gene lookup returns CDR1 MNHEY and CDR2 SMNVEV (reference sequence). The ends were cut back, 8 bases at V and 2 bases at J, with 7 bases in the middle. The CDR3: CASQSPGANVLTF. CDR3 sequence (DNA): TGTGCCAGCCAGTCTCCTGGGGCCAACGTCCTGACTTTC.

V is TRBV5-1 and J is TRBJ2-1, with 11 nucleotides matching TRBD2. CDR3 length equals 16 residues. V was pared by 4 bases and J by 4 bases, with 7 bases of the junction left unmatched. Looked up from germline, CDR1 is SGHRS and CDR2 is YFSETQ. The CDR3 here is CASSGGTSGAYNEQFF. Here the CDR3 DNA reads TGCGCCAGCAGCGGCGGGACTAGCGGAGCTTACAATGAGCAGTTCTTC.

J is TRBJ2-3 and V is TRBV10-3; D uncertain. V lost 0 bases and J lost 4, with 8 bases in between. This CDR3 has 14 amino acids. Germline CDR1 is ENHRY and CDR2 is SYGVKD. CDR3 amino acids: CAISESVGADTQYF. The CDR3 coding sequence is TGTGCCATCAGTGAGTCGGTTGGAGCAGATACGCAGTATTTT.

This rearrangement joins TRBV14 to TRBJ2-5; TRBD2 matches 10 bases. CDR1 and CDR2 (germline): SGHDN, FVKESK. The CDR3 is made up of 15 amino acids. The junction had 5 bases not matched to a gene; V was cut back by 4 bases and J by 3 bases. CDR3 protein: CASSPLAGGEETQYF. As DNA, the CDR3 is TGTGCCAGCAGCCCCTTAGCGGGAGGAGAAGAGACCCAGTACTTC.

This chain connects TRBV21-1 to TRBJ2-4; TRBD2, as called in the table, went unchecked against the DNA. TRBV21-1 is a documented pseudogene. The CDR3 is 15 amino acids. The CDR3 nucleotides read TGTGCCAGCAGCAAAGCGCGGGTAGCCAAAAACATTCAGTACTTC. It yields the protein CASSKARVAKNIQYF.

The chain has TRBV2 and TRBJ1-2; weak D call: TRBD1 (5 bases). The CDR3 spans 13 residues. The V gene lost 4 bases and the J gene lost 7 bases, with 13 bases spanning the gap. Germline CDR1 reads SNHLY; CDR2 reads FYNNEI. The CDR3 DNA sequence: TGTGCCAGCAGTGGCGACAGTTCTTCTGGCTACACCTTC. Encoded protein: CASSGDSSSGYTF.

This rearrangement joins TRBV4-2 to TRBJ2-2, with a weak D call TRBD2 (6 bases). V lost 2 bases to trimming and J lost 5 bases, with 12 bases between them. The length of the CDR3 is 15 residues. Germline V gives CDR1 LGHNA, CDR2 YNFKEQ. CDR3 nucleotides: TGTGCCAGCAGCCAACGCGGGGAAGAAACCGGGGAGCTGTTTTTT. Residues: CASSQRGEETGELFF.

V is TRBV5-6 and J is TRBJ1-6; D may be TRBD1 (6 bases). Trimming pared 4 bases from V and 8 bases from J, leaving 16 bases between. CDR1 is SGHDT, CDR2 YYEEEE, per germline. CDR3 length: 15 residues. The CDR3 here is CASSKDLGGHSPLHF. The CDR3 DNA is TGTGCCAGCAGCAAGGACTTAGGGGGACATTCACCCCTCCACTTT.

The chain links TRBV5-1 to TRBJ1-6; TRBD1 matches 9 bases. With V trimmed by 4 bases and J by 10 bases, 9 bases remained unmatched. The germline V gene has CDR1 SGHRS and CDR2 YFSETQ. The CDR3 loop spans 15 amino acids. The CDR3 region is CASSMTGTGNSPLHF. For the CDR3, the DNA is TGCGCCAGCAGCATGACCGGGACAGGGAACTCACCCCTCCACTTT.

The chain joins TRBV30 to TRBJ1-5, with TRBD1 matching over 9 bases. V trimming: 1 base; J trimming: 6 bases; junction bases outside the gene matches: 4. This CDR3 has 14 residues. The V gene's germline CDR1 is GTSNPN and CDR2 SVGIG (reference sequence). The CDR3 DNA reads TGTGCCTGGAGTGAAGGGACAGGGAGTCAGCCCCAGCATTTT. Its translation is CAWSEGTGSQPQHF.

CDR3 sequence: CASSKKPDWGGVVEQFF. The CDR3 DNA is TGTGCCAGCAGTAAAAAACCAGACTGGGGCGGCGTGGTCGAGCAGTTCTTC. The chain has TRBV27 and TRBJ2-1; perhaps TRBD1 as D (5 bases). CDR1 is MNHEY and CDR2 is SMNVEV in the germline V gene (reference sequence). V was cut by 5 bases and J by 10 bases, with 27 bases left in between. The CDR3 is made up of 17 amino acids.